These 9 T cell receptor beta chains were all obtained from the same sample, sequenced in a study of cytomegalovirus exposure and HLA in healthy donors. Use of 60 Vbeta and 13 Jbeta primers characterized the PCR. The data were produced by immunoSEQ multiplex PCR, yet TCRdb's version contains in-frame clones alone and is incomplete. The sample yields roughly 120,000 clones, about 82% seen once. The source material was PBMCs. These receptors were taken from a man aged 45 to 65 in good health and CMV-seronegative.

The CDR3, as DNA: TGTGCCAGCACAGCCCTGGGACATGAGGGCTACACCTTC. It yields the protein CASTALGHEGYTF. The J gene is TRBJ1-2, the V gene TRBV6-1, with D perhaps TRBD1 (6 bases). Trimming took 7 bases from V and 8 from J, leaving 17 bases between them. CDR3 length equals 13 residues. Per germline, CDR1 MNHNS and CDR2 SASEGT.

This chain connects TRBV28 to TRBJ1-5, with D hard to call. Germline CDR1 is MDHEN and CDR2 is SYDVKM. Trimming left V 6 bases short and J 3 bases short, with 3 bases between. This CDR3 region has 11 residues. The CDR3 here is CASSINQPQHF. The CDR3 coding sequence is TGTGCCAGCAGCATCAATCAGCCCCAGCATTTT.

This clone was detected a few times. The gene calls are TRBV15 and TRBJ2-6; the D gene is possibly TRBD1 (6 bases). Germline assignment: CDR1 LNHNV and CDR2 YYDKDF (reference sequence). The CDR3 extends over 18 amino acids. The germline V and J ends were trimmed by 5 bases and 2 bases, with 19 bases remaining between them. This CDR3 is CATSDTTGPFAGANVLTF. CDR3 nucleotide sequence: TGTGCCACCAGCGATACTACAGGGCCCTTCGCTGGGGCCAACGTCCTGACTTTC.

CDR3 protein: CASSNTGKETTDTQYF. CDR3 DNA: TGTGCCAGCAGCAATACAGGGAAAGAAACCACAGATACGCAGTATTTT. The chain employs TRBV7-6 and TRBJ2-3; D possibly corresponds to TRBD1 (6 bases). V gave up 5 bases and J gave up 2 bases, with 17 bases separating them. This CDR3 comprises 16 residues. Germline CDR1 reads SGHVS; CDR2 reads FNYEAQ. The entire variable domain, with the rest obtained from reference TRBV7-6 and TRBJ2-3, is as follows: GAGVSQSPRYKVTKRGQDVALRCDPISGHVSLYWYRQALGQGPEFLTYFNYEAQQDKSGLPNDRFSAERPEGSISTLTIQRTEQRDSAMYRCASSNTGKETTDTQYFGPGTRLTVL.

On this clone: The sample contains more than one DNA sequence encoding this CDR3. V usage is TRBV5-4 and J usage is TRBJ2-3; TRBD2 matches 7 bases. With 1 base clipped from V and 2 bases from J, the junction kept 13 bases outside the gene matches. The CDR3 has 18 residues. The germline CDR1 and CDR2 sequences are SGHNT and YYREEE (reference sequence). CDR3 amino acids: CASSLYFRAAGYTDTQYF. The CDR3 bases are TGTGCCAGCAGCTTGTACTTCAGAGCAGCGGGGTACACAGATACGCAGTATTTT.

This sequence joins TRBV28 and TRBJ2-2; no clear D. This CDR3 is built from 15 residues. From germline, CDR1 is MDHEN and CDR2 SYDVKM. V was trimmed by 6 bases and J by 3 bases, leaving 14 bases between them. The CDR3 nucleotides are TGTGCCAGCAGCACGCCCTCCCGGGACACCGGGGAGCTGTTTTTT. It encodes CASSTPSRDTGELFF.

V and J are TRBV30 and TRBJ1-1; tentatively, D is TRBD1 (6 bases). V lost 3 bases, J lost 0 bases, and 11 bases lay in between. The germline V gene has CDR1 GTSNPN and CDR2 SVGIG (reference sequence). The CDR3 is 14 amino acids. DNA for the CDR3: TGTGCCTGGAGCGCAAACAGGGTGAACACTGAAGCTTTCTTT. Its translation is CAWSANRVNTEAFF.

V usage is TRBV19 and J usage is TRBJ2-2, with 7 bases aligning to TRBD1. Trimming at V came to 4 bases and at J to 0 bases, leaving 5 bases not matched to a gene. Germline values: CDR1 LNHDA, CDR2 SQIVND (reference sequence). This CDR3 is 16 amino acids long. CDR3 amino acids: CASSKGQHPNTGELFF. CDR3 DNA sequence: TGTGCCAGTAGTAAGGGACAGCACCCGAACACCGGGGAGCTGTTTTTT.

This clone has only a few counts. The chain uses TRBV4-1 and TRBJ1-3; D is ambiguous. Germline CDR1 is MGHRA and CDR2 is YSYEKL. CDR3 length: 17 amino acids. V gave up 1 base and J gave up 2 bases, with 15 bases separating them. The CDR3 sequence: CASSQGSRSGAGNTIYF. For the CDR3, the DNA is TGCGCCAGCAGCCAAGGATCGCGCAGCGGAGCTGGAAACACCATATATTTT.